The entry below describes one T cell receptor beta chain. These data belong to a study of molecular identifiers for immune sequencing clone quantification. Germline values: CDR1 GTSNPN, CDR2 SVGIG (reference sequence). This CDR3 has 13 amino acids. V lost 4 bases and J lost 3, with 13 bases in between. TCRdb redid the calling of the PCR reads with MiXCR, one entry per CDR3 protein. Of approximately 630,000 distinct CDR3 sequences listed, roughly 27% are singletons. The sequence derives from a human donor in good health. Some libraries in this study had Jurkat cell RNA spiked in. The sample was naive CD8+ T cells from blood, with Jurkat cell RNA spiked in. The sample's subset: FACS-sorted CD8+CD4-CCR7+CD45RA+ naive T cells. This chain links TRBV30 with TRBJ2-7; D might be TRBD1 (6 bases). CDR3 bases: TGTGCCTGGACGCTCGAGGGGGTCTACGAGCAGTACTTC. Encoded protein: CAWTLEGVYEQYF.